The sequence of this T cell receptor (beta chain) was determined in a study of CD8 T cells in Susac syndrome. When the RNA was reverse transcribed, random hexamers were used with an input of roughly 0.45 to 1 ug. In TCRdb, the immunoSEQ multiplex PCR reads were re-called with MiXCR into one record per CDR3 protein. The table lists about 160,000 distinct CDR3 sequences, around 93% of them singletons, with 0.12% to 0.15% in the top ten. CDR3 size: 13 residues. The V end was cut by 5 bases, the J end by 4 bases, with 11 bases between. Per the germline V gene, CDR1 is MRHNA and CDR2 is SNTAGT. J is TRBJ1-1 and V is TRBV6-4; possible D gene TRBD1, 6 bases. This clonotype was sampled from a human donor in good health. Sequencing used CD4+ T cells from PBMCs. The CDR3 sequence: CASSSGQTTEAFF. In DNA, the CDR3 is TGTGCCAGCAGTAGCGGACAGACCACTGAAGCTTTCTTT.